This record looks at one T cell receptor beta chain sequence and its context. Its recognized antigen is unknown. No clone much larger than this one lies a single base away; base qualities are absent. From the cysteine up to the phenylalanine, the CDR3 has a length of 12 residues. Only the CDR3 part of the read is kept: 36 bases, read in frame from the first base. V sheds 5 bases and J sheds 5 bases, leaving 7 bases between their ends. The germline V gene yields SGHTA for CDR1 and FQGNSA for CDR2. The data are from a study of technical replicates of blood from several donors (dated by TCRdb to the late 2010s). The method behind the library was the immunoSEQ multiplex PCR assay. The table comes from immuneACCESS by way of TCRdb, which keeps in-frame sequences with V and J called. Part of the clones is missing from these tables; in studies checked, under half for an unresolved V gene and the rest for unknown reasons. The sample profile shows approximately 59,000 clones; approximately 83% of them were found once. The leading ten clones occupy 4% to 5.5% of the sample.

The rearrangement combines TRBV7-2 with TRBJ2-1; too little of a D gene remains to name it. Sequencing was carried out using PBMCs. This TCR was recovered from a human donor in good health. Some clones in this sample may be carry-over from other donors' samples. The base sequence is TGTGCCAGCAGCCTCTATAACAATGAGCAGTTCTTC. It codes for CASSLYNNEQFF.